A single sample gave rise to the 6 T cell receptor beta chains below, sequenced in a study of OX40 agonist ivuxolimab in advanced cancers. Generated by immunoSEQ multiplex PCR, the TCRdb table keeps only in-frame clones and is missing some. Here the sample spans about 77,000 clones, approximately 90% being singletons. The sample consisted of CD4+ or CD8+ T cells sorted from blood, taken in a trial of the OX40 agonist ivuxolimab. The receptor set was obtained from an adult with an advanced solid tumor such as melanoma, head and neck, liver or kidney cancer.

The chain links TRBV5-6 to TRBJ1-2; TRBD1 is a possible D gene (6 bases). CDR1 is SGHDT and CDR2 is YYEEEE in the germline V gene. This CDR3 comprises 13 residues. Deletions cut 5 bases from V and 2 bases from J, with 10 bases between. The CDR3 reads CASRDTGNYGYTF. CDR3 bases: TGTGCCAGCAGGGACACAGGGAACTATGGCTACACCTTC.

J is TRBJ2-7 and V is TRBV29-1, with unresolved D. Trimming removed 2 bases at V and 3 bases at J, with 5 bases between. Germline values: CDR1 SQVTM, CDR2 ANQGSEA. The CDR3 is 11 residues long. The CDR3 loop reads CSVELHYEQYF. The DNA of the CDR3 is TGCAGCGTTGAACTCCACTACGAGCAGTACTTC.

The rearrangement links TRBV5-4 to TRBJ1-2; D perhaps matches TRBD1 (5 bases). Germline loops: CDR1 SGHNT, CDR2 YYREEE (reference sequence). V was shortened by 0 bases and J by 6 bases, with 21 bases between the two germline ends. The CDR3 is 17 residues long. DNA for the CDR3: TGTGCCAGCAGCTTGGGAGGGGTCAGGGCCCTCTCGGATGGCTACACCTTC. This sequence encodes CASSLGGVRALSDGYTF.

The rearrangement joins TRBV7-6 to TRBJ2-2; no firm D call. The CDR3 spans 16 residues. Trimming removed 0 bases from V and 4 bases from J, with 12 bases in between. Germline CDR1 reads SGHVS; CDR2 reads FNYEAQ. Here the CDR3 reads CASSLALPGSTGELFF. The DNA for the CDR3 is TGTGCCAGCAGCTTAGCCCTTCCCGGTAGCACCGGGGAGCTGTTTTTT.

This chain joins TRBV11-3 and TRBJ2-1; no clear D gene. The CDR3 consists of 13 residues. Germline V gene sequence: CDR1 SGHNT, CDR2 YENEEA. V was cut by 4 bases and J by 7 bases, with 11 bases left in between. This CDR3 is CASSSASGNEQFF. The CDR3 DNA reads as TGTGCCAGCAGCTCTGCCAGTGGGAATGAGCAGTTCTTC.

This clone was recorded only once. CDR3 loop: CASRPGIGLGQNEQFF. The CDR3 DNA reads TGTGCCAGCAGACCAGGAATCGGACTAGGACAAAATGAGCAGTTCTTC. The chain has TRBV28 and TRBJ2-1, with 7 bases aligning to TRBD2. Trimming cost V 6 bases and J 7 bases; bases outside gene matches: 15. This CDR3 has 16 amino acids. Germline V gene lookup returns CDR1 MDHEN and CDR2 SYDVKM.